The next 15 T cell receptor beta chains were all read from a single sample in a study of molecular identifiers for immune sequencing clone quantification. TCRdb re-called the PCR reads through MiXCR, storing one row per CDR3 protein. The data contain 55,000 to 75,000 distinct CDR3 sequences, about 18% of them singletons. Specimen: naive CD8+ T cells from blood, with Jurkat cell RNA spiked in. As for subset: FACS-sorted CD8+CD4-CCR7+CD45RA+ naive T cells. The source of these receptors is a human donor in good health. Some libraries in this study had Jurkat cell RNA spiked in.

Details on this clonotype: Given the absence of the conserved phenylalanine or tryptophan at the CDR3 end, a read error is likely. The gene calls are TRBV12-5 and TRBJ1-5; D perhaps matches TRBD1 (6 bases). The V gene's germline CDR1 is LGHNT and CDR2 FRNRAP. The V end lost 6 bases, the J end lost 7 bases, and 13 bases lay between the germline ends. The CDR3 loop spans 13 amino acids. CDR3 sequence (DNA): TGTGCTAGTGGATCAGGGGAGAGCCAGCCCCAGCATTAT. Translation gives CASGSGESQPQHY.

At least ten counts were recorded for this clonotype. V gene TRBV4-1 combines with J gene TRBJ2-7, with D unclear. The CDR3 has 13 residues. The V end lost 4 bases, the J end lost 9 bases, and 16 bases lay between the germline ends. The germline CDR1 and CDR2 sequences are MGHRA and YSYEKL. As DNA, the CDR3 is TGCGCCAGCAGCCTCGAAGGTTACGATGCGCAGTACTTC. Translation: CASSLEGYDAQYF.

In this sample, this clonotype turned up many times. V usage is TRBV19 and J usage is TRBJ1-5; D is uncertain. Per the germline V gene, CDR1 is LNHDA and CDR2 is SQIVND (reference sequence). The CDR3 extends over 13 amino acids. V was cut by 7 bases and J by 7 bases, with 14 bases left in between. CDR3 sequence reads: CASKFGGGQPQHF. The CDR3 nucleotides are TGTGCCAGTAAATTCGGCGGTGGCCAGCCCCAGCATTTT.

Points on this clonotype: This clone may be a read error of a much larger clone one base away. V gene TRBV15 combines with J gene TRBJ1-3; D gene uncertain. Per the germline V gene, CDR1 is LNHNV and CDR2 is YYDKDF (reference sequence). This CDR3 comprises 15 residues. The CDR3 here is CAASRDHFSGNTIYF. CDR3 nucleotides: TGTGCCGCCAGCAGAGACCATTTCTCTGGAAACACCATATATTTT. Complete variable domain (other parts from reference TRBV15 and TRBJ1-3): DAMVIQNPRYQVTQFGKPVTLSCSQTLNHNVMYWYQQKSSQAPKLLFHYYDKDFNNEADTPDNFQSRRPNTSFCFLDIRSPGLGDTAMYLCAASRDHFSGNTIYFGEGSWLTVV.

In its sample, this clonotype was seen many times. This chain uses TRBV28 with TRBJ2-7; maybe TRBD2 (5 bases). The germline V gene has CDR1 MDHEN and CDR2 SYDVKM. The V end lost 3 bases, the J end lost 6 bases, and 12 bases lay between the germline ends. CDR3 size: 13 residues. The CDR3 region has the DNA TGTGCCAGCAGTTTGGGAGTTCGGGGCGAGCAGTACTTC. Encoded protein: CASSLGVRGEQYF. The whole variable domain, remainder taken from reference TRBV28 and TRBJ2-7, is DVKVTQSSRYLVKRTGEKVFLECVQDMDHENMFWYRQDPGLGLRLIYFSYDVKMKEKGDIPEGYSVSREKKERFSLILESASTNQTSMYLCASSLGVRGEQYFGPGTRLTVT.

In this sample, this clonotype turned up many times. The chain's CDR3 is CASSPRGTDSYNSPLHF. DNA for the CDR3: TGTGCCAGTAGCCCCAGGGGGACGGACTCCTATAATTCACCCCTCCACTTT. The genes are TRBV19 and TRBJ1-6, with 7 bases matching TRBD1. The CDR3 has 17 residues. The V segment lost 6 bases and the J segment 0 bases; nucleotides outside the gene matches: 8. From germline, CDR1 is LNHDA and CDR2 SQIVND (reference sequence).

This clonotype has at least ten counts. A junction boundary mismatches the germline segment, possibly from a read error. This chain links TRBV6-6 with TRBJ2-7; TRBD2 matches 7 bases. This CDR3 region has 13 residues. Germline CDR1 reads MNHNY; CDR2 reads SVGAGI (reference sequence). In DNA, the CDR3 is TGCGCCAGCAGCCCGGGACTATCTTACGAGCAGTACTTC. Its translation: CASSPGLSYEQYF.

This rearrangement joins TRBV4-1 to TRBJ2-7; D is undetermined. Trimming removed 4 bases from V and 0 bases from J, with 16 bases in between. The CDR3 is 16 residues long. Germline-derived CDR1 and CDR2 are MGHRA and YSYEKL. This chain's CDR3 is CASSPDINTISYEQYF. In DNA form, the CDR3 reads TGCGCCAGCAGCCCCGATATAAACACTATCTCCTACGAGCAGTACTTC.

This clonotype was seen repeatedly, ten times or more. The CDR3 is CATSTYPYSNQPQHF. In DNA form, the CDR3 reads TGTGCCACCAGCACCTATCCATATAGCAATCAGCCCCAGCATTTT. The chain uses TRBV15 and TRBJ1-5; D gene ambiguous. The V end lost 4 bases, the J end lost 0 bases, and 10 bases lay between the germline ends. The CDR3 is made up of 15 amino acids. Germline assignment: CDR1 LNHNV and CDR2 YYDKDF (reference sequence). The variable domain in full, completed from reference TRBV15 and TRBJ1-5, reads DAMVIQNPRYQVTQFGKPVTLSCSQTLNHNVMYWYQQKSSQAPKLLFHYYDKDFNNEADTPDNFQSRRPNTSFCFLDIRSPGLGDTAMYLCATSTYPYSNQPQHFGDGTRLSIL.

This clonotype was picked up many times. CDR3 sequence: CASSGAPGNEQFF. The CDR3 nucleotides read TGTGCCAGTTCAGGGGCCCCCGGCAATGAGCAGTTCTTC. The rearrangement uses TRBV27 and TRBJ2-1; weak D call: TRBD1 (6 bases). Germline V lookup: CDR1 MNHEY, CDR2 SMNVEV (reference sequence). The CDR3 sequence is 13 residues long. Trimming removed 9 bases at V and 6 bases at J, with 15 bases between.

Details on this clonotype: It may be a read error: a sequence one base away is much more abundant. The V gene is TRBV27, the J gene TRBJ1-3; D is unclear. Germline V gene data show CDR1 as MNHEY and CDR2 as SMNVEV (reference sequence). Trimming cost V 5 bases and J 2 bases, with 1 base left between them. This CDR3 region has 11 residues. This CDR3 is CASSPGNTIYF. In DNA, the CDR3 is TGTGCCAGCAGTCCTGGAAACACCATATATTTT.

As to this clonotype: A clone one base away is much larger, so this may be a read error. The chain recombines TRBV5-1 with TRBJ2-1; TRBD2 aligns across 12 bases. Per the germline V gene, CDR1 is SGHRS and CDR2 is YFSETQ. The CDR3 runs 15 residues. The CDR3 reads CASRVTSGSGYEQLF. In nucleotides, the CDR3 is TGCGCCAGCAGGGTGACTAGCGGGAGCGGATATGAGCAGTTATTC.

The chain has TRBV12-5 and TRBJ2-1; D possibly matches TRBD1 or TRBD2 (5 bases each). The V end lost 1 base, the J end lost 10 bases, and 20 bases lay between the germline ends. CDR1 is LGHNT, CDR2 FRNRAP, per germline. The CDR3 contains 16 residues. The CDR3 DNA reads TGTGCTAGTGGTTTGGATCTGCAGGGAGTAACCCTCGAGCAGTTCTTC. Translating gives CASGLDLQGVTLEQFF.

By frequency in the sample, this clonotype is medium-sized (0.01 to 0.1%). The V gene is TRBV4-3, the J gene TRBJ2-7, with 11 bases that match TRBD2. The CDR3 totals 16 residues. Germline V gene data show CDR1 as LGHNA and CDR2 as YSLEER. Trimming removed 0 bases from V and 7 bases from J; junction bases left unmatched: 8. DNA of the CDR3: TGCGCCAGCAGCCAAGATTCGCTAGCGGGAGGAGCTGAGCAGTACTTC. Amino acid sequence: CASSQDSLAGGAEQYF.

This clonotype was counted many times. V usage is TRBV7-9 and J usage is TRBJ2-6; the D is unclear. The CDR3 runs 15 residues. The germline V and J ends were trimmed by 1 base and 4 bases, with 8 bases remaining between them. From germline, CDR1 is SEHNR and CDR2 FQNEAQ (reference sequence). CDR3 sequence (DNA): TGTGCCAGCAGCTTAGGGCCCGTCGGGGCCAACGTCCTGACTTTC. Amino acids: CASSLGPVGANVLTF.